Reported below is one T cell receptor beta chain. This entry belongs to a study of regulatory T cells in long-lasting Graves disease. HTBI primers from iRepertoire and Arm-PCR of CDR3 regions yielded the TCR beta libraries. As processed by the authors: Across all samples, more than 60 TRBV segments and around 13 TRBJ segments were identified. One entry per CDR3 protein results from TCRdb running MiXCR on the multiplex PCR reads. These V and J calls rely on TCRdb rather than the paper's analysis. The data contain 700,000 or so distinct CDR3 sequences, about 32% of them singletons. CDR1 and CDR2 (germline): MDHEN, SYDVKM. This CDR3 spans 16 amino acids. V was clipped by 5 bases and J by 4 bases, with 18 bases between them. Time point noted: persistent/refractory GD, antithyroid drugs over 5 years with positive TRAb. The authors made the TCR library using RNA they extracted from PBMCs.

The sequences come from peripheral blood mononuclear cells (PBMCs), collected when the disease was refractory, from a patient treated with antithyroid drugs. The genes are TRBV28 and TRBJ1-5, with D perhaps matching TRBD1 (5 bases). The TCR originated in a female donor with Graves disease. CDR3 in DNA: TGTGCCAGCAGTGGGCCCCCCACAGGACTGAATCAGCCCCAGCATTTT. Translation gives CASSGPPTGLNQPQHF.